This T cell receptor beta chain was identified in a study of blood T cell repertoires in COVID-19. Looking at the study overall: There were acute and convalescent COVID-19 samples, and they came from the United States, Italy and Spain. T cells, B-cell-depleted T cells, or PBMCs supplied cDNA or gDNA.

Generated by immunoSEQ multiplex PCR, the TCRdb table keeps only in-frame clones and is missing some. Among a few hundred thousand clones, over 60% were seen once, and the ten largest hold roughly 7%. The specimen was peripheral blood. The clonotype comes from a woman aged 70-85 years with acute or convalescent COVID-19.

The CDR3 DNA sequence: TGTGCCACCCGGGGACAGGTCCCGGACACCGGGGAGCTGTTTTTT. Translating it yields CATRGQVPDTGELFF. V gene TRBV24-1 combines with J gene TRBJ2-2; 8 positions match TRBD1. The CDR3 runs to 15 residues. V was pared by 9 bases and J by 3 bases, with 8 bases of the junction left unmatched. Per germline, CDR1 KGHDR and CDR2 SFDVKD.